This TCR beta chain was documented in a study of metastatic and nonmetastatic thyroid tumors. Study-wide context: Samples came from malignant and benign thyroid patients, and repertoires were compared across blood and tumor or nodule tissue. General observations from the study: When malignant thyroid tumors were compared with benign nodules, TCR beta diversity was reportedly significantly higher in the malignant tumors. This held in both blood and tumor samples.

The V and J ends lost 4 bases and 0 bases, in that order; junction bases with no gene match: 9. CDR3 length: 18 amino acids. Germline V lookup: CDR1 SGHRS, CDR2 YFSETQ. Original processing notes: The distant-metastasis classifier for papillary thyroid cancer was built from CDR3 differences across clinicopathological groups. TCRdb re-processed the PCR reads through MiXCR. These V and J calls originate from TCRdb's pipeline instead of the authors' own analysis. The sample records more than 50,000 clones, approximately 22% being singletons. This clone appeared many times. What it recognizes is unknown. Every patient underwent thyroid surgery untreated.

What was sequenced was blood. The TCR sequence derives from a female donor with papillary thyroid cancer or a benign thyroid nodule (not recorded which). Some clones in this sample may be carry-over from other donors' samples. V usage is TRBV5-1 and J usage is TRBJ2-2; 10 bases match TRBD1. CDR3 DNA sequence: TGCGCCAGCAGCCTAAGAACTGGACAGGGGGCGAACACCGGGGAGCTGTTTTTT. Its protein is CASSLRTGQGANTGELFF.